This entry concerns a single T cell receptor beta chain. Its antigen remains unidentified. The V and J ends lost 4 bases and 5 bases, in that order; junction bases with no gene match: 6. CDR3 length equals 14 residues. In germline, CDR1 is SNHLY, CDR2 FYNNEI. These data are taken from a study of cytomegalovirus exposure and HLA in healthy donors. Findings and limits, study-wide: Most TCRs appeared rarely, but some public TCRs recurred in many donors.

The PCR ran on 60 Vbeta and 13 Jbeta primers. Assay used: immunoSEQ multiplex PCR; TCRdb lists only in-frame clones, some missing. This sample yields 170,000 or so clones, of which over 70% are seen a single time; about 0.5% belongs to the top ten. The chain links TRBV2 to TRBJ2-3; 7 bases are shared with TRBD1. The sequenced sample was PBMCs. The clonotype originates from a woman in her forties or fifties in good health and CMV-seronegative. CDR3 nucleotide sequence: TGTGCCAGCAGTGTACAGGGGTGGGGAGATACGCAGTATTTT. Translating gives CASSVQGWGDTQYF. Combining the CDR3 with reference TRBV2 and TRBJ2-3 gives the whole variable domain EPEVTQTPSHQVTQMGQEVILRCVPISNHLYFYWYRQILGQKVEFLVSFYNNEISEKSEIFDDQFSVERPDGSNFTLKIRSTKLEDSAMYFCASSVQGWGDTQYFGPGTRLTVL.